These T cell receptor beta chains were read from a single sample in a study of T cell responses to AZD1222 COVID-19 vaccine. Method: immunoSEQ multiplex PCR; TCRdb's copy keeps in-frame clones and lacks some. Found here are more than 110,000 clones, about 91% of them singletons; the top ten hold 3% to 4.5%. The source was peripheral blood, collected on day 0 of AZD1222 vaccination. Receptors were obtained from an adult in good health. CDR3s include the opening cysteine and the closing phenylalanine or tryptophan. A D gene is named only where the DNA matches it firmly. Not every row has a clone size; where given, it reads once, few, many or a size class.

TRBV30,TRBJ2-1,-,-,CAWSAPPRSYNEQFF,TGTGCCTGGAGTGCCCCGCCTCGATCCTACAATGAGCAGTTCTTC
TRBV7-6,TRBJ1-4,-,-,CASSRRGEKLFF,TGTGCCAGCAGCCGCCGCGGTGAAAAACTGTTTTTT
TRBV30,TRBJ1-1,TRBD1,-,CAWSVLDRRNTEAFF,TGTGCCTGGAGTGTACTGGACAGGAGGAACACTGAAGCTTTCTTT
TRBV19,TRBJ1-5,TRBD1,-,CASSIDRGQTSDIYSNQPQHF,TGTGCCAGTAGTATAGATAGGGGACAGACCTCGGACATATATAGCAATCAGCCCCAGCATTTT
TRBV21-1,TRBJ2-2,-,-,CASSPPDANTGELFF,TGTGCCAGCAGCCCACCGGACGCGAACACCGGGGAGCTGTTTTTT
TRBV6-2/TRBV6-3,TRBJ1-4,-,-,CASTYQGAGNEKLFF,TGTGCCAGCACTTACCAAGGGGCGGGTAATGAAAAACTGTTTTTT
TRBV3-1/TRBV3-2,TRBJ2-5,-,-,CASSLWDWLQETQYF,TGTGCCAGCAGCCTCTGGGACTGGCTCCAAGAGACCCAGTACTTC
TRBV15,TRBJ2-6,-,-,CATSPSTTSGANVLTF,TGTGCCACCAGCCCTAGTACGACATCTGGGGCCAACGTCCTGACTTTC
TRBV25-1,TRBJ1-6,-,-,CASCGAGAGNSPLHF,TGTGCCAGCTGTGGGGCGGGGGCTGGGAATTCACCCCTCCACTTT
TRBV18,TRBJ1-4,TRBD1,once,CASSPNRGPTNEKLFF,TGTGCCAGCTCACCAAACAGGGGGCCCACTAATGAAAAACTGTTTTTT
TRBV7-9,TRBJ2-3,-,-,CASSPVPRGTDTQYF,TGTGCCAGCAGCCCAGTCCCCCGCGGCACAGATACGCAGTATTTT
TRBV27,TRBJ1-2,-,-,CASSFSGLGNGYTF,TGTGCCAGCAGTTTCTCGGGACTAGGGAATGGCTACACCTTC
TRBV7-6,TRBJ2-3,-,-,CASSLVAREVSDTQYF,TGTGCCAGCAGCTTAGTAGCGAGGGAGGTGTCAGATACGCAGTATTTT
TRBV7-2,TRBJ2-1,-,-,CASSLANRVYSSNEQFF,TGTGCCAGCAGCTTAGCAAACAGGGTGTATTCGTCTAATGAGCAGTTCTTC
TRBV5-4,TRBJ2-7,-,-,CASSLGSGAPYEQYF,TGTGCCAGCAGCTTGGGTTCGGGAGCCCCCTACGAGCAGTACTTC
TRBV18,TRBJ1-1,-,once,CASSPTDTNTEAFF,TGTGCCAGCTCACCGACAGATACGAACACTGAAGCTTTCTTT
TRBV28,TRBJ1-2,-,once,CATTDGHGIGYTF,TGTGCCACGACGGACGGACATGGGATAGGCTACACCTTC
TRBV3-1/TRBV3-2,TRBJ2-3,TRBD2,-,CASSPWTSADTQYF,TGTGCCAGCAGCCCATGGACTAGCGCAGATACGCAGTATTTT
TRBV19,TRBJ2-5,TRBD2,-,CASSDLAGGLETQYF,TGTGCCAGTAGTGATTTAGCGGGAGGACTGGAGACCCAGTACTTC
TRBV28,TRBJ1-1,-,-,CASSPADHTEAFF,TGTGCCAGCAGCCCCGCTGATCACACTGAAGCTTTCTTT
TRBV30,TRBJ1-3,TRBD1,-,CAWATGASGNTIYF,TGTGCCTGGGCTACAGGGGCAAGTGGAAACACCATATATTTT
TRBV15,TRBJ1-5,-,-,CATSRDFGQGSGPQHF,TGTGCCACCAGCAGAGATTTCGGTCAGGGCTCCGGGCCCCAGCATTTT
TRBV19,TRBJ2-6,-,-,CASSEGYSSGANVLTF,TGTGCCAGTAGTGAGGGTTATTCCTCTGGGGCCAACGTCCTGACTTTC
TRBV29-1,TRBJ2-1,TRBD2,-,CSVDTRTGEGNEQFF,TGCAGCGTTGACACCCGGACGGGGGAGGGCAATGAGCAGTTCTTC
TRBV4-3,TRBJ2-7,-,few,CASSRYPGDSYEQYF,TGCGCCAGCAGCCGCTACCCCGGGGACTCCTACGAGCAGTACTTC
TRBV6-5,TRBJ1-1,-,-,CASRAGSNTEAFF,TGTGCCAGCAGAGCAGGGTCGAACACTGAAGCTTTCTTT
TRBV19,TRBJ1-1,TRBD1,-,CASSIDLTGEAFF,TGTGCCAGTAGTATAGATCTGACAGGGGAAGCTTTCTTT
TRBV28,TRBJ2-4,-,-,CASSLAKNIQYF,TGTGCCAGCAGTCTAGCCAAAAACATTCAGTACTTC
TRBV5-4,TRBJ1-2,-,-,CASSLALQGGYTF,TGTGCCAGCAGCTTGGCCCTACAGGGAGGCTACACCTTC
TRBV4-2,TRBJ1-4,-,-,CASSPHGRAEKLFF,TGTGCCAGCAGCCCCCACGGGCGCGCTGAAAAACTGTTTTTT
TRBV7-2,TRBJ1-1,TRBD1,-,CASRTGGVTEAFF,TGTGCCAGCAGGACAGGGGGCGTCACTGAAGCTTTCTTT
TRBV18,TRBJ2-4,-,-,CASSLGHLKNIQYF,TGTGCCAGCTCACTGGGACACCTCAAAAACATTCAGTACTTC
TRBV7-9,TRBJ2-1,-,-,CASSLSGGLGEQFF,TGTGCCAGCAGCTTAAGCGGTGGTCTCGGTGAGCAGTTCTTC
TRBV6-5,TRBJ2-3,-,once,CASRGLGSDTQYF,TGTGCCAGCAGGGGACTGGGGTCGGATACGCAGTATTTT
TRBV9,TRBJ2-2,TRBD2,-,CASSEGPGLATGELFF,TGTGCCAGCAGCGAGGGGCCGGGACTAGCGACCGGGGAGCTGTTTTTT
TRBV27,TRBJ2-7,-,-,CATRLGAGALHEQYF,TGTGCCACCCGCCTTGGCGCCGGAGCTCTCCACGAGCAGTACTTC
TRBV7-9,TRBJ2-1,TRBD2,-,CASSSPGAGGYNEQFF,TGTGCCAGCAGTTCGCCTGGGGCGGGAGGATACAATGAGCAGTTCTTC
TRBV27,TRBJ2-3,-,-,CASSYLGTGTDTQYF,TGTGCCAGCAGTTACCTAGGGACTGGCACAGATACGCAGTATTTT
TRBV4-2,TRBJ1-6,-,-,CASSQEGGSRSPLHF,TGTGCCAGCAGCCAAGAAGGAGGCAGTCGGTCACCCCTCCACTTT
TRBV10-3,TRBJ2-1,-,-,CAISERDNEQFF,TGTGCCATCAGTGAACGCGACAATGAGCAGTTCTTC
TRBV3-1/TRBV3-2,TRBJ1-5,-,-,CASRQAGQPQHF,TGTGCCAGCAGGCAGGCAGGGCAGCCCCAGCATTTT
TRBV10-1,TRBJ2-7,TRBD1,-,CASSRTGITYEQYF,TGCGCCAGCTCAAGGACAGGGATCACCTACGAGCAGTACTTC
TRBV3-1/TRBV3-2,TRBJ2-7,-,-,CASSPTGRNYEQYF,TGTGCCAGCAGCCCCACAGGGAGGAATTACGAGCAGTACTTC
TRBV28,TRBJ2-7,-,once,CASSSTGGTNEQYF,TGTGCCAGCAGTTCGACCGGGGGTACCAACGAGCAGTACTTC
TRBV5-4,TRBJ2-1,TRBD1,-,CASSFEADRGNEQFF,TGTGCCAGCAGCTTTGAGGCGGACAGGGGCAATGAGCAGTTCTTC
TRBV7-9,TRBJ1-4,TRBD1,-,CASSLQGATTNEKLFF,TGTGCCAGCAGTTTACAGGGGGCGACGACTAATGAAAAACTGTTTTTT